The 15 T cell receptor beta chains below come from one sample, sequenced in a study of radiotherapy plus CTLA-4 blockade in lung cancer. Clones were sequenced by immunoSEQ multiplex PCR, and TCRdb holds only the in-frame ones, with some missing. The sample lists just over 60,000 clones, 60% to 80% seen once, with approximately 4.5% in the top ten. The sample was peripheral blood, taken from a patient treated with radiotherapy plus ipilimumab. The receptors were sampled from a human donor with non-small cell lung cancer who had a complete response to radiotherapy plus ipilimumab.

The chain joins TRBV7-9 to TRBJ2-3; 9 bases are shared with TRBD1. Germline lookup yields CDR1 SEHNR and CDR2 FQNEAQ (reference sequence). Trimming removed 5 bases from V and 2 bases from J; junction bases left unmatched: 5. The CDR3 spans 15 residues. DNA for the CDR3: TGTGCCAGCAGCCAGGGACAGGGATTCACAGATACGCAGTATTTT. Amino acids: CASSQGQGFTDTQYF.

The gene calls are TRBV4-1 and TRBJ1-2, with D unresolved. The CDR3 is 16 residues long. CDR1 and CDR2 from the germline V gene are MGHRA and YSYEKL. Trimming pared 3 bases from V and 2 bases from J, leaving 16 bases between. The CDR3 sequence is CASSQAPGEQNYGYTF. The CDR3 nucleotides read TGCGCCAGCAGCCAGGCCCCCGGGGAGCAGAACTATGGCTACACCTTC.

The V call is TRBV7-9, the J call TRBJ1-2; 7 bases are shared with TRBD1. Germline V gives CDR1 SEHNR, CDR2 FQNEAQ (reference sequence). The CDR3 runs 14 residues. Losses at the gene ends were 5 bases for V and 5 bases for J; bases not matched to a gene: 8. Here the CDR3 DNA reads TGTGCCAGCAGCGGACCGGGACAGTTTTATGGCTACACCTTC. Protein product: CASSGPGQFYGYTF.

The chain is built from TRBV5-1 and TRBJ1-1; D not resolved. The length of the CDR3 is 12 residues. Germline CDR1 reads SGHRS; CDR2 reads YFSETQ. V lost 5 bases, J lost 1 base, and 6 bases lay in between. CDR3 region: CASSDANTEAFF. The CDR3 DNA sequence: TGCGCCAGCAGTGATGCGAACACTGAAGCTTTCTTT. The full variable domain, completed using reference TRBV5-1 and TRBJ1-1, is KAGVTQTPRYLIKTRGQQVTLSCSPISGHRSVSWYQQTPGQGLQFLFEYFSETQRNKGNFPGRFSGRQFSNSRSEMNVSTLELGDSALYLCASSDANTEAFFGQGTRLTVV.

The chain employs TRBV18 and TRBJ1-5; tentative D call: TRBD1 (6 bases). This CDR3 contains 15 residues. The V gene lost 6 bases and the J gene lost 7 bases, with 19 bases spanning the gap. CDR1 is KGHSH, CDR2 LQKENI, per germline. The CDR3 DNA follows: TGTGCCAGCTCGTCTCAGCCCGACAGGAGGCAGCCCCAGCATTTT. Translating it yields CASSSQPDRRQPQHF.

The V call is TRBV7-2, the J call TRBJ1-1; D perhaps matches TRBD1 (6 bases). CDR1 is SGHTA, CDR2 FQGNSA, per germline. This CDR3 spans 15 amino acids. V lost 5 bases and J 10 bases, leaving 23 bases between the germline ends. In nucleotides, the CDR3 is TGTGCCAGCAGCCCTTACGGAAATGAACAGGGAAGAGCTTTCTTT. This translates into CASSPYGNEQGRAFF. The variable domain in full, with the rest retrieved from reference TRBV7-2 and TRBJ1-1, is GAGVSQSPSNKVTEKGKDVELRCDPISGHTALYWYRQSLGQGLEFLIYFQGNSAPDKSGLPSDRFSAERTGGSVSTLTIQRTQQEDSAVYLCASSPYGNEQGRAFFGQGTRLTVV.

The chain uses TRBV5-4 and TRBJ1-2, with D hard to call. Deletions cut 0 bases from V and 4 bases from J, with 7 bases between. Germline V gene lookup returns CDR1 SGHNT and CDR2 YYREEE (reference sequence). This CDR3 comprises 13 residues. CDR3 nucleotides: TGTGCCAGCAGCTTGGATACTGGCTATGGCTACACCTTC. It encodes CASSLDTGYGYTF.

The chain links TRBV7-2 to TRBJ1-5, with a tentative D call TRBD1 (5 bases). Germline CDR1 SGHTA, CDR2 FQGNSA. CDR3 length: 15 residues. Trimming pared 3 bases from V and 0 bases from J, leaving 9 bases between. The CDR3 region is CASSLTVNSNQPQHF. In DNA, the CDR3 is TGTGCCAGCAGCTTGACAGTTAATAGCAATCAGCCCCAGCATTTT. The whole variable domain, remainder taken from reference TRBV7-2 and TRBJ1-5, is GAGVSQSPSNKVTEKGKDVELRCDPISGHTALYWYRQSLGQGLEFLIYFQGNSAPDKSGLPSDRFSAERTGGSVSTLTIQRTQQEDSAVYLCASSLTVNSNQPQHFGDGTRLSIL.

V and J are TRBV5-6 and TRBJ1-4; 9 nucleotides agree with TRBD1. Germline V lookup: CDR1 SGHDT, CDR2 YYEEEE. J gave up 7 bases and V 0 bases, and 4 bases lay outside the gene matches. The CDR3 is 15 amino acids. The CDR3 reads CASSLGGQGFEKLFF. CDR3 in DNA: TGTGCCAGCAGCTTGGGGGGACAGGGCTTTGAAAAACTGTTTTTT.

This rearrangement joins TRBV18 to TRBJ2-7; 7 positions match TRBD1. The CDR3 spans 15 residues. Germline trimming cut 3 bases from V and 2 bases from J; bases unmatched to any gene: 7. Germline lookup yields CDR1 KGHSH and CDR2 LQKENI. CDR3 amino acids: CASSPVGQAPYEQYF. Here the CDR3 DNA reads TGTGCCAGCTCACCGGTAGGACAGGCCCCCTACGAGCAGTACTTC.

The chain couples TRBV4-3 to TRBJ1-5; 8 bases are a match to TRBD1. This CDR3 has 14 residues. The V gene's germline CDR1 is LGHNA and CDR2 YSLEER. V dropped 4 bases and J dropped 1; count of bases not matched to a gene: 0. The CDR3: CASSRDRSNQPQHF. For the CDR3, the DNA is TGCGCCAGCAGCCGGGACAGGAGCAATCAGCCCCAGCATTTT.

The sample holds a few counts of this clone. In nucleotides, the CDR3 is TGTGCCAGCAGCTCCCTAGGGACCTATGGCTACACCTTC. This translates into CASSSLGTYGYTF. The chain combines TRBV7-2 with TRBJ1-2; TRBD1 is a possible D gene (5 bases). This CDR3 has 13 amino acids. The V end lost 4 bases, the J end lost 4 bases, and 10 bases lay between the germline ends. Germline V gene sequence: CDR1 SGHTA, CDR2 FQGNSA.

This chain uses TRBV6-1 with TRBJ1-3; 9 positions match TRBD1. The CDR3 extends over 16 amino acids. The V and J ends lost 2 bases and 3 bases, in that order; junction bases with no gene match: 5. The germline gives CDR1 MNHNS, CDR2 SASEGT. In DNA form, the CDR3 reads TGTGCCAGCAGTGAAAAACAGGGGGCGCGTGGAAACACCATATATTTT. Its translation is CASSEKQGARGNTIYF.

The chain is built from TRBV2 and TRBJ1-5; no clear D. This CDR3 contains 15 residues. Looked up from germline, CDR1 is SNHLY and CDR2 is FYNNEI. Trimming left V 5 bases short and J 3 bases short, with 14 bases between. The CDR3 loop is CASSLQKGDNQPQHF. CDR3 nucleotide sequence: TGTGCCAGCAGTCTGCAAAAGGGCGACAATCAGCCCCAGCATTTT.

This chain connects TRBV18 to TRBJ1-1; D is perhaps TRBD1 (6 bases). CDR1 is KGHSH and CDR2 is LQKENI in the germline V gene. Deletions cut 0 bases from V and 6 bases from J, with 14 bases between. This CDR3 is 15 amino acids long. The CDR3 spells CASSPPSGAESEAFF. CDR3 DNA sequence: TGTGCCAGCTCACCACCTTCAGGGGCAGAATCTGAAGCTTTCTTT. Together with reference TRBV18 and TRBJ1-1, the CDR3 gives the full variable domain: NAGVMQNPRHLVRRRGQEARLRCSPMKGHSHVYWYRQLPEEGLKFMVYLQKENIIDESGMPKERFSAEFPKEGPSILRIQQVVRGDSAAYFCASSPPSGAESEAFFGQGTRLTVV.